What follows are 31 T cell receptor beta chains derived from one specimen sequenced in a study of T cells after yellow fever vaccination. MiXCR, applied by TCRdb to the 5' RACE reads, yields one record per CDR3 protein. Here the sample spans about 500,000 distinct CDR3 sequences, about a sixth being singletons. The sample in question was PBMCs, obtained 5 days after the first yellow fever vaccination. The receptors originated from a man younger than 35 who received the YFV17D yellow fever vaccine.

This chain connects TRBV12-3 or TRBV12-4 to TRBJ2-5, with 7 bases identical to TRBD1. CDR3 length: 13 amino acids. Losses at the gene ends were 5 bases for V and 7 bases for J; bases not matched to a gene: 7. The DNA for the CDR3 is TGTGCCAGCAGTGAGGACAGGACGGGGACCCAGTACTTC. Amino acids: CASSEDRTGTQYF.

This clonotype was counted ten times or more. This chain uses TRBV11-2 with TRBJ2-5, with 9 bases that match TRBD2. The CDR3 extends over 15 amino acids. V was pared by 5 bases and J by 1 base, with 5 bases of the junction left unmatched. Germline V gene sequence: CDR1 SGHAT, CDR2 FQNNGV. The DNA for the CDR3 is TGTGCCAGCAGCCCTTTAGCGGGGGTCCAAGAGACCCAGTACTTC. Its translation: CASSPLAGVQETQYF.

This clonotype has only a few counts. The V and J genes are TRBV7-2 and TRBJ2-1, with D perhaps TRBD1 or TRBD2 (5 bases each). Germline V gene data show CDR1 as SGHTA and CDR2 as FQGNSA. This CDR3 has 13 amino acids. Trimming took 10 bases from V and 6 from J, leaving 16 bases between them. The CDR3 bases are TGTGCCACGGGGCCGGCGATATCCAATGAGCAGTTCTTC. Protein product: CATGPAISNEQFF.

The rearrangement uses TRBV20-1 and TRBJ1-1; TRBD1 agrees at 7 bases. The CDR3 is 13 residues long. The junction had 8 bases not matched to a gene; V was cut back by 5 bases and J by 5 bases. Per germline, CDR1 DFQATT and CDR2 SNEGSKA (reference sequence). The CDR3 bases are TGCAGTGCTGGGGGGAGGGGGCGGACTGAAGCTTTCTTT. As protein: CSAGGRGRTEAFF.

The rearrangement joins TRBV9 to TRBJ1-3, with D hard to call. The germline CDR1 and CDR2 sequences are SGDLS and YYNGEE. V gave up 1 base and J gave up 4 bases, with 9 bases separating them. The CDR3 contains 14 residues. CDR3 sequence (DNA): TGTGCCAGCAGCGTACAGTCTAGCGGAAACACCATATATTTT. Protein sequence: CASSVQSSGNTIYF.

The chain employs TRBV10-3 and TRBJ1-5; D possibly corresponds to TRBD1 (5 bases). This CDR3 comprises 14 residues. Germline CDR1 and CDR2: ENHRY and SYGVKD. V lost 4 bases and J 6 bases, leaving 13 bases between the germline ends. The CDR3 loop reads CAISADGGGQPQHF. The CDR3 DNA reads as TGTGCCATCAGTGCGGACGGGGGAGGTCAGCCCCAGCATTTT.

J is TRBJ2-3 and V is TRBV3-1; the D call may be TRBD1 or TRBD2 (6 bases each). The CDR3 runs to 12 residues. V lost 9 bases to trimming and J lost 6 bases, with 13 bases between them. CDR1 and CDR2 from the germline V gene are LGHDT and YNNKEL (reference sequence). CDR3 amino acids: CASGGPGDTQYF. CDR3 nucleotides: TGTGCCAGTGGGGGGCCAGGGGATACGCAGTATTTT.

The gene calls are TRBV7-9 and TRBJ2-3, with D possibly TRBD2 on 5 matching bases. V lost 4 bases and J lost 5, with 19 bases in between. Germline lookup yields CDR1 SEHNR and CDR2 FQNEAQ (reference sequence). The CDR3 has 16 residues. The CDR3 here is CASSSSPGWEKDTQYF. The CDR3 DNA sequence: TGTGCCAGCAGCTCTAGCCCGGGATGGGAGAAAGATACGCAGTATTTT.

This clonotype was found a few times. The chain recombines TRBV20-1 with TRBJ2-1; 7 bases align to TRBD2. The CDR3 loop spans 15 amino acids. After removal of 0 bases from V and 2 bases from J, the junction contained 4 bases not matched to a gene. Germline V gene lookup returns CDR1 DFQATT and CDR2 SNEGSKA (reference sequence). Here the CDR3 reads CSARDTTSPYNEQFF. Written as DNA, the CDR3 is TGCAGTGCTAGAGACACGACTAGCCCCTACAATGAGCAGTTCTTC.

This clonotype was seen repeatedly, ten times or more. The rearrangement uses TRBV7-3 and TRBJ2-2; the match to TRBD2 covers 7 bases. Germline CDR1 reads SGHTA; CDR2 reads FQGTGA. The CDR3 has 13 residues. Germline trimming cut 4 bases from V and 7 bases from J; bases unmatched to any gene: 3. CDR3: CASSSLAVGELFF. The CDR3 bases are TGTGCCAGCAGCTCCCTAGCGGTCGGGGAGCTGTTTTTT.

This clonotype was detected ten times or more. V gene TRBV7-2 combines with J gene TRBJ2-7, with TRBD1 identical over 8 bases. Trimming removed 1 base from V and 6 bases from J; junction bases left unmatched: 2. In germline, CDR1 is SGHTA, CDR2 FQGNSA. CDR3 length equals 13 residues. Here the CDR3 DNA reads TGTGCCAGCAGCTTAGGAACAGGGGGCGAGCAGTACGTC. Its translation: CASSLGTGGEQYV.

The gene calls are TRBV9 and TRBJ1-1; a weak D match, TRBD1 (6 bases). CDR3 size: 15 residues. V gave up 0 bases and J gave up 5 bases, with 14 bases separating them. Germline V gene sequence: CDR1 SGDLS, CDR2 YYNGEE. The CDR3 sequence is CASSVDGGRGTEAFF. The CDR3 nucleotides are TGTGCCAGCAGCGTAGATGGAGGCAGGGGAACTGAAGCTTTCTTT.

The V gene is TRBV20-1, the J gene TRBJ2-3; TRBD2 agrees at 8 bases. The CDR3 has 17 amino acids. V gave up 3 bases and J gave up 4 bases; unmatched junction bases: 15. CDR1 is DFQATT and CDR2 is SNEGSKA in the germline V gene (reference sequence). CDR3 DNA: TGCAGTGCTAGTCGGCCAAGGCGGGGGGCCGGGGCAGATACGCAGTATTTT. Amino acid sequence: CSASRPRRGAGADTQYF.

The chain combines TRBV10-3 with TRBJ2-1; tentatively, D is TRBD2 (7 bases). V gave up 8 bases and J gave up 0 bases, with 14 bases separating them. Germline CDR1 and CDR2: ENHRY and SYGVKD. The CDR3 is made up of 15 amino acids. CDR3 sequence: CAIGGRGSSYNEQFF. The DNA of the CDR3 is TGTGCCATCGGGGGGAGGGGGAGCTCCTACAATGAGCAGTTCTTC.

This clonotype was counted many times. This CDR3 reads CSAPLEDSTDTQYF. The CDR3 DNA reads as TGCAGTGCTCCTCTGGAGGACAGCACAGATACGCAGTATTTT. This chain connects TRBV20-1 to TRBJ2-3; D is possibly TRBD2 (5 bases). V shed 5 bases and J shed 0 bases, with 12 bases lying between them. Germline V lookup: CDR1 DFQATT, CDR2 SNEGSKA (reference sequence). The CDR3 is made up of 14 amino acids.

This clonotype was seen a few times. This chain joins TRBV7-6 and TRBJ2-7, with D perhaps TRBD2 (5 bases). Trimming removed 3 bases at V and 2 bases at J, with 17 bases between. This CDR3 region has 16 residues. Germline CDR1 SGHVS, CDR2 FNYEAQ. The CDR3 loop reads CASSLTGTAGPYEQYF. The DNA of the CDR3 is TGTGCCAGCAGCTTGACGGGAACGGCCGGTCCCTACGAGCAGTACTTC.

This clonotype occurred a few times. The V and J genes are TRBV9 and TRBJ2-5, with no clear D. CDR3 size: 14 residues. Per germline, CDR1 SGDLS and CDR2 YYNGEE. V lost 1 base and J lost 2, with 9 bases in between. CDR3 region: CASSVKAGQETQYF. CDR3 sequence (DNA): TGTGCCAGCAGCGTAAAGGCCGGGCAAGAGACCCAGTACTTC. The variable domain in full, with the rest retrieved from reference TRBV9 and TRBJ2-5, is DSGVTQTPKHLITATGQRVTLRCSPRSGDLSVYWYQQSLDQGLQFLIQYYNGEERAKGNILERFSAQQFPDLHSELNLSSLELGDSALYFCASSVKAGQETQYFGPGTRLLVL.

This clonotype has a count of ten or more. Relative to the germline gene, one junction end is altered; a read error may explain this. The chain combines TRBV7-7 with TRBJ2-5; D may be TRBD2 (5 bases). Germline-derived CDR1 and CDR2 are SSHAT and FNYEAQ (reference sequence). The CDR3 is 13 amino acids. Here the CDR3 DNA reads TGTGCTAGCAGCTTAGCGCGTCAAGAGACCCAGTACTTC. It specifies CASSLARQETQYF.

Remarks on this clonotype: Compared with germline, one end of the junction differs, possibly owing to a read error. V usage is TRBV20-1 and J usage is TRBJ1-2, with D hard to call. Looked up from germline, CDR1 is DFQATT and CDR2 is SNEGSKA (reference sequence). The CDR3 consists of 14 residues. In DNA, the CDR3 is TGCTGTGCTAGGCGCGGGGAATTAGGCTATGGCTACACCTTC. Translated, it gives CCARRGELGYGYTF.

The V and J genes are TRBV7-2 and TRBJ2-5; D is tentatively TRBD1 or TRBD2 (6 bases each). CDR1 and CDR2 (germline): SGHTA, FQGNSA. Trimming took off 2 bases at V and 7 bases at J, with 14 bases between the two ends. The CDR3 is 14 residues long. The CDR3 DNA follows: TGTGCCAGCAGCTTACTCACAGGGAGGCCGACCCAGTACTTC. It is translated as CASSLLTGRPTQYF.

This clonotype has more than one count but fewer than ten. V usage is TRBV5-6 and J usage is TRBJ2-5; TRBD1 might be the D (6 bases). Germline V gene sequence: CDR1 SGHDT, CDR2 YYEEEE. The CDR3 has 14 residues. V was trimmed by 1 base and J by 2 bases, leaving 9 bases between them. The CDR3 coding sequence is TGTGCCAGCAGCTTGCTAGACAGGCAAGAGACCCAGTACTTC. As protein: CASSLLDRQETQYF.

Only a few counts were recorded for this clonotype. The gene calls are TRBV7-9 and TRBJ1-1, with TRBD1 matching over 11 bases. This CDR3 has 13 amino acids. V was clipped by 6 bases and J by 4 bases; unmatched bases: 1. Germline V gene lookup returns CDR1 SEHNR and CDR2 FQNEAQ (reference sequence). The DNA of the CDR3 is TGTGCCAGCAGGGGACAGGGGGGCACTGAAGCTTTCTTT. This gives the protein CASRGQGGTEAFF.

The chain uses TRBV19 and TRBJ1-6; no definite D call. The CDR3 is made up of 14 amino acids. Between the trimmed V and J ends, which lost 1 base and 10 bases, there was a span of 11 bases. The germline V gene encodes CDR1 LNHDA and CDR2 SQIVND (reference sequence). CDR3 sequence (DNA): TGTGCCAGTAGTATAGCGGATGGACGGTCACCCCTCCACTTT. It specifies CASSIADGRSPLHF.

The chain is built from TRBV6-5 and TRBJ1-2; no reliable D call. Germline CDR1 and CDR2: MNHEY and SVGAGI. The CDR3 spans 14 residues. V was trimmed by 4 bases and J by 4 bases, leaving 13 bases between them. CDR3 DNA: TGTGCCAGCAGTTCCGGATCAGCTTTCTATGGCTACACCTTC. It encodes CASSSGSAFYGYTF.

The rearrangement links TRBV7-2 to TRBJ2-7, with D tentatively TRBD1 or TRBD2 (6 bases each). CDR1 is SGHTA, CDR2 FQGNSA, per germline. The CDR3 loop spans 13 amino acids. V was cut by 5 bases and J by 4 bases, with 12 bases left in between. Here the CDR3 reads CASSAQGLYEQYV. CDR3 nucleotide sequence: TGTGCCAGCAGCGCACAGGGACTTTACGAGCAGTACGTC.

This chain links TRBV7-3 with TRBJ2-1; D not resolved. Germline V gene lookup returns CDR1 SGHTA and CDR2 FQGTGA. This CDR3 has 16 residues. Trimming took off 5 bases at V and 1 base at J, with 15 bases between the two ends. Written as DNA, the CDR3 is TGTGCCAGCAGCCCCTCGCTTAGCCCGTCCTACAATGAGCAGTTCTTC. The encoded protein is CASSPSLSPSYNEQFF.

This clonotype was observed a single time. The J gene is TRBJ1-1, the V gene TRBV29-1; perhaps TRBD1 as D (6 bases). Germline CDR1 reads SQVTM; CDR2 reads ANQGSEA. V lost 7 bases to trimming and J lost 8 bases, with 14 bases between them. CDR3 length: 11 residues. The CDR3 DNA follows: TGCAGCGCCATACAGGGCGTGGAAGCTTTCTTT. Its translation: CSAIQGVEAFF.

This clonotype was observed a few times. The J gene is TRBJ2-1, the V gene TRBV7-8; tentatively, D is TRBD2 (5 bases). CDR3 length equals 16 residues. Trimming left V 2 bases short and J 7 bases short, with 18 bases between. The V gene's germline CDR1 is SGHVS and CDR2 FQNEAQ. The CDR3 DNA is TGTGCCAGCAGCTTACCCGGGAACCCGGGTGGGAATGAGCAGTTCTTC. The encoded protein is CASSLPGNPGGNEQFF.

This clonotype has just a few counts. The chain employs TRBV7-9 and TRBJ2-7; 11 positions match TRBD1. The germline V gene encodes CDR1 SEHNR and CDR2 FQNEAQ (reference sequence). This CDR3 contains 15 residues. The junction had 7 bases not matched to a gene; V was cut back by 2 bases and J by 7 bases. The chain's CDR3 is CASSLTGQGALEQYF. As DNA, the CDR3 is TGTGCCAGCAGCTTAACCGGACAGGGGGCGCTTGAGCAGTACTTC.

The V gene is TRBV7-7, the J gene TRBJ2-7; 7 bases fit TRBD1. CDR1 and CDR2 (germline): SSHAT, FNYEAQ (reference sequence). The CDR3 length is 15 residues. The ends lost 5 bases at V and 3 bases at J; junction bases unmatched: 10. The CDR3 spells CASSLRQGQGYEQYF. The CDR3 nucleotides are TGTGCCAGCAGCCTGCGACAGGGCCAAGGCTACGAGCAGTACTTC.

This clonotype has a handful of counts. The chain has TRBV7-9 and TRBJ2-3; TRBD2 is a possible D gene (6 bases). This CDR3 is 14 amino acids long. CDR1 SEHNR and CDR2 FQNEAQ come from the germline V gene (reference sequence). The germline V and J ends were trimmed by 4 bases and 1 base, with 9 bases remaining between them. CDR3 DNA sequence: TGTGCCAGCAGCTACGGAGGGGGCACAGATACGCAGTATTTT. Translation: CASSYGGGTDTQYF. Variable domain in full (rest from reference TRBV7-9 and TRBJ2-3): DTGVSQNPRHKITKRGQNVTFRCDPISEHNRLYWYRQTLGQGPEFLTYFQNEAQLEKSRLLSDRFSAERPKGSFSTLEIQRTEQGDSAMYLCASSYGGGTDTQYFGPGTRLTVL.